Only one count was recorded for the clone carrying this T cell receptor (beta chain). The data originate from a study of blood T cell repertoires in COVID-19. Data came from immunoSEQ multiplex PCR; TCRdb stores just in-frame clones and leaves some out. The table has approximately 470,000 clones, about 85% seen once. CDR3 length: 13 residues. Trimming removed 5 bases at V and 7 bases at J, with 15 bases between. Germline CDR1 MGHDK, CDR2 SYGVNS. Participants were aged about 18 to 100 years from approximately 23 US areas. The chain carries TRBV25-1 and TRBJ2-7, with a weak D call TRBD2 (7 bases). The specimen sequenced was PBMCs or T cells enriched from blood (not recorded which). The TCR originated in a woman aged 18-30 years who had recovered from COVID-19. The chain's CDR3 is CASSHGGGGEQYF. As DNA, the CDR3 is TGTGCCAGCAGTCATGGGGGAGGGGGGGAGCAGTACTTC.